The 17 T cell receptor beta chains listed next were all sequenced from one sample in a study of cytomegalovirus exposure and HLA in healthy donors (dated by TCRdb to 2017 to 2019). Library preparation employed the immunoSEQ multiplex PCR assay. For the multiplex PCR, a mixture combining 60 forward primers for TCR Vbeta segments and 13 reverse primers for TCR Jbeta segments was used. The source is immuneACCESS, and TCRdb retained only in-frame sequences with V and J called. Part of the clones is not carried over; for the studies checked, unresolved V genes explain less than half of this, and the remainder is unexplained. The sample's table lists a count of under 200,000 clones. The ten largest clones take up 2.1% of the sample. Specimen: PBMCs. The source is a man aged 30 to 39 in good health and CMV-seronegative.

The V gene is TRBV12-5, the J gene TRBJ1-5, with 7 bases aligning to TRBD1. In germline, CDR1 is LGHNT, CDR2 FRNRAP. Unmatched junction bases numbered 21, after V lost 4 bases and J lost 9 bases. This CDR3 region has 18 residues. DNA of the CDR3: TGTGCTAGTGGTTCGTCAGTTCTCGCAGGGACAGCTCGAGTGCCCCAGCATTTT. The encoded protein is CASGSSVLAGTARVPQHF.

The V call is TRBV27, the J call TRBJ1-4; D is perhaps TRBD1 (5 bases). This CDR3 has 15 amino acids. Per the germline V gene, CDR1 is MNHEY and CDR2 is SMNVEV (reference sequence). Trimming shortened V by 0 bases and J by 7 bases, and 12 bases separated the two germline ends. The CDR3 nucleotides are TGTGCCAGCAGTTTATCGGGGCAGGGAGGTGAAAAACTGTTTTTT. Amino acids: CASSLSGQGGEKLFF.

The chain carries TRBV27 and TRBJ2-3, with D possibly TRBD2 on 5 matching bases. Germline V gives CDR1 MNHEY, CDR2 SMNVEV (reference sequence). Trimming left V 4 bases short and J 0 bases short, with 11 bases between. This CDR3 contains 15 residues. The CDR3 DNA follows: TGTGCCAGCAGTTCGGGATTCGGTAGCACAGATACGCAGTATTTT. It translates to CASSSGFGSTDTQYF.

The chain uses TRBV27 and TRBJ2-3; no clear D. The ends were cut back, 4 bases at V and 1 base at J, with 9 bases in the middle. From germline, CDR1 is MNHEY and CDR2 SMNVEV (reference sequence). The CDR3 contains 14 residues. The CDR3, as DNA: TGTGCCAGCAGTTCCCCGGCGGGCACAGATACGCAGTATTTT. Translating it yields CASSSPAGTDTQYF.

V is TRBV11-2 and J is TRBJ1-1; 7 bases are a match to TRBD1. CDR3 size: 18 residues. Looked up from germline, CDR1 is SGHAT and CDR2 is FQNNGV. Trimming removed 4 bases from V and 3 bases from J; junction bases left unmatched: 17. CDR3 DNA: TGTGCCAGCAGCTCCAGACAGGGTTCTACAAATCGGGACACTGAAGCTTTCTTT. Its protein product is CASSSRQGSTNRDTEAFF.

The genes are TRBV19 and TRBJ2-1, with 10 bases fitting TRBD2. With V trimmed by 0 bases and J by 0 bases, 8 bases remained unmatched. Germline V gives CDR1 LNHDA, CDR2 SQIVND (reference sequence). The CDR3 spans 19 residues. CDR3 in amino acids: CASSIDNPGTSVSYNEQFF. DNA of the CDR3: TGTGCCAGTAGTATAGATAATCCTGGGACTAGCGTCTCCTACAATGAGCAGTTCTTC.

This chain's CDR3 is CASSRQGSGELFF. CDR3 sequence (DNA): TGTGCCAGCAGCCGGCAGGGGTCCGGGGAGCTGTTTTTT. The chain carries TRBV5-5 and TRBJ2-2, with D tentatively TRBD1 (6 bases). V dropped 4 bases and J dropped 6 bases, with 10 bases sitting between them. CDR1 is SGHKS and CDR2 is YYEKEE in the germline V gene (reference sequence). This CDR3 spans 13 amino acids.

This chain links TRBV27 with TRBJ1-2; a possible D gene is TRBD1 (6 bases). The V gene lost 5 bases and the J gene lost 2 bases, with 18 bases spanning the gap. Germline CDR1 MNHEY, CDR2 SMNVEV (reference sequence). The CDR3 covers 16 residues. DNA of the CDR3: TGTGCCAGCAGTCCCACGCCAAGGGGGAGCAACTATGGCTACACCTTC. Translating it yields CASSPTPRGSNYGYTF.

The chain employs TRBV4-1 and TRBJ1-1; 10 nucleotides agree with TRBD1. The CDR3 covers 15 residues. Germline-derived CDR1 and CDR2 are MGHRA and YSYEKL. Losses at the gene ends were 2 bases for V and 4 bases for J; bases not matched to a gene: 4. The CDR3 coding sequence is TGCGCCAGCAGCCAACCGGGACAGGGGATCACTGAAGCTTTCTTT. It encodes CASSQPGQGITEAFF.

The genes are TRBV30 and TRBJ2-5; no clear D. CDR1 and CDR2 (germline): GTSNPN, SVGIG (reference sequence). This CDR3 is 10 amino acids long. Trimming pared 2 bases from V and 6 bases from J, leaving 4 bases between. The CDR3 coding sequence is TGTGCCTGGAGTTCAAAGACCCAGTACTTC. It translates to CAWSSKTQYF. Full variable domain (missing parts from reference TRBV30 and TRBJ2-5): SQTIHQWPATLVQPVGSPLSLECTVEGTSNPNLYWYRQAAGRGLQLLFYSVGIGQISSEVPQNLSASRPQDRQFILSSKKLLLSDSGFYLCAWSSKTQYFGPGTRLLVL.

The V gene is TRBV7-3, the J gene TRBJ2-3; perhaps TRBD1 as D (5 bases). CDR3 size: 14 residues. With 1 base removed from V and 3 bases from J, the gap between germline ends came to 8 bases. Germline loops: CDR1 SGHTA, CDR2 FQGTGA. CDR3 sequence reads: CASSLIAGTDTQYF. The CDR3 DNA follows: TGTGCCAGCAGCTTAATCGCAGGGACAGATACGCAGTATTTT.

The chain uses TRBV5-1 and TRBJ1-4; D perhaps matches TRBD1 (5 bases). V lost 3 bases to trimming and J lost 5 bases, with 11 bases between them. Per the germline V gene, CDR1 is SGHRS and CDR2 is YFSETQ. This CDR3 region has 14 residues. CDR3 bases: TGCGCCAGCAGCTGGAGGGGAGAGAATGAAAAACTGTTTTTT. It encodes CASSWRGENEKLFF.

The genes are TRBV11-2 and TRBJ1-1, with no clear D. Trimming took 11 bases from V and 2 from J, leaving 9 bases between them. CDR1 SGHAT and CDR2 FQNNGV come from the germline V gene. The CDR3 has 11 residues. The DNA for the CDR3 is TGTGCCGTCGCGGCCAACACTGAAGCTTTCTTT. This sequence encodes CAVAANTEAFF.

J is TRBJ2-3 and V is TRBV6-1; 9 bases map to TRBD2. V gave up 4 bases and J gave up 5 bases; unmatched junction bases: 10. This CDR3 has 16 amino acids. Germline CDR1 and CDR2: MNHNS and SASEGT. The CDR3 sequence is CASSVVLAGLGDTQYF. CDR3 DNA sequence: TGTGCCAGCAGTGTGGTACTAGCGGGTCTAGGAGATACGCAGTATTTT.

V gene TRBV19 combines with J gene TRBJ1-5; D not resolved. Trimming shortened V by 7 bases and J by 0 bases, and 16 bases separated the two germline ends. The V gene's germline CDR1 is LNHDA and CDR2 SQIVND (reference sequence). There are 16 residues in the CDR3. CDR3 nucleotide sequence: TGTGCCAGTACAGCCTTGGGCACGTATAGCAATCAGCCCCAGCATTTT. It specifies CASTALGTYSNQPQHF.

The chain recombines TRBV10-1 with TRBJ1-1; possible D gene TRBD1, 6 bases. Germline V gene data show CDR1 as WNHNN and CDR2 as SYGVQD (reference sequence). Between the trimmed V and J ends, which lost 5 bases and 4 bases, there was a span of 8 bases. This CDR3 contains 12 residues. CDR3 sequence reads: CASSRGSTEAFF. The CDR3 DNA reads TGCGCCAGCAGTAGGGGGTCCACTGAAGCTTTCTTT.

The rearrangement links TRBV7-2 to TRBJ1-1, with no clear D. Germline V gene data show CDR1 as SGHTA and CDR2 as FQGNSA. The CDR3 length is 13 residues. V was cut by 4 bases and J by 4 bases, with 10 bases left in between. The CDR3 is CASSSRRGTEAFF. The CDR3 region has the DNA TGTGCCAGCAGCTCTAGGCGGGGCACTGAAGCTTTCTTT.